The source of this TCR beta chain is a study of Tregs in tolerant kidney transplant recipients. General study results and limits: Biological reproducibility was not directly addressed in this study. Few patients were studied, so findings need validation in larger groups. Expanding Tregs on activated donor B cells appeared to best identify donor-specific TCRbeta clones.

Details on this clone: The antigen is unknown.

Unstimulated Tregs (CD4+CD25+CD127-) and CD4+CD25- non-Tregs were sorted from PBMCs. CDR3 length: 15 amino acids. Germline CDR1 is SGHRS and CDR2 is YFSETQ. V trimming: 0 bases; J trimming: 1 base; junction bases outside the gene matches: 2. Profiled with immunoSEQ multiplex PCR; TCRdb holds only in-frame clones, not every one. The repertoire includes tens of thousands of clones, roughly 84% of them detected once, and 4.5% to 5.5% sits in the top ten. The TCR sequence derives from a human donor in good health. The chain carries TRBV5-1 and TRBJ2-3, with 7 positions matching TRBD2. Material for sequencing was CD4+ T cells from blood. Here the CDR3 reads CASSLGRGGTDTQYF. In nucleotides, the CDR3 is TGCGCCAGCAGCTTGGGACGGGGGGGCACAGATACGCAGTATTTT.